One sample yielded the 3 T cell receptor beta chains listed below, sequenced in a study of blood T cell repertoires in COVID-19. The assay was immunoSEQ multiplex PCR, and TCRdb's table has in-frame clones only and misses some. The data contain 200,000 to 250,000 clones, approximately 90% of them seen just once; the ten biggest clones take up under 3.5%. The sample taken for sequencing was peripheral blood. Receptors were obtained from a young man with COVID-19, enrolled during active disease.

The chain has TRBV2 and TRBJ2-1; D is uncertain. Per the germline V gene, CDR1 is SNHLY and CDR2 is FYNNEI. V was trimmed by 6 bases and J by 0 bases, leaving 12 bases between them. This CDR3 region has 15 residues. The CDR3 coding sequence is TGTGCCAGCAGCCCGCGTTCATACTCCTACAATGAGCAGTTCTTC. This sequence encodes CASSPRSYSYNEQFF.

The chain uses TRBV2 and TRBJ1-4, with a tentative D call TRBD1 (5 bases). Deletions cut 1 base from V and 7 bases from J, with 13 bases between. This CDR3 region has 15 residues. Germline CDR1 reads SNHLY; CDR2 reads FYNNEI. CDR3 in amino acids: CASSEDRGGSEKLFF. The CDR3 DNA reads TGTGCCAGCAGTGAAGATCGGGGGGGGAGTGAAAAACTGTTTTTT.

This chain connects TRBV6-5 to TRBJ2-1; tentatively, D is TRBD2 (6 bases). The CDR3 has 15 amino acids. V was cut by 5 bases and J by 8 bases, with 19 bases left in between. Germline V gene lookup returns CDR1 MNHEY and CDR2 SVGAGI. CDR3 loop: CASSLSYGSPDEQFF. CDR3 nucleotides: TGTGCCAGCAGTCTATCCTACGGGAGTCCCGATGAGCAGTTCTTC.